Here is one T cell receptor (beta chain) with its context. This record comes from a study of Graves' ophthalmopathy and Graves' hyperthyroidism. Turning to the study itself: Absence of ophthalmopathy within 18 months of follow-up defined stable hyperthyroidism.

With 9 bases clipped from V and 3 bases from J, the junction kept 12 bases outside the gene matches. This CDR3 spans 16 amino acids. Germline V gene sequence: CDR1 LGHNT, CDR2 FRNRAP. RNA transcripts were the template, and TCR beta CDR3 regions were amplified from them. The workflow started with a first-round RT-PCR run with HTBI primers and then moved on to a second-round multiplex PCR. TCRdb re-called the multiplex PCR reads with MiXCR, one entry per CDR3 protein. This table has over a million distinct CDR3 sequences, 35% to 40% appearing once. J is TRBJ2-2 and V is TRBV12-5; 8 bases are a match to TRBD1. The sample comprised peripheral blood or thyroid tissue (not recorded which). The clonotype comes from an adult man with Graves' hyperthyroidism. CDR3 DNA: TGTGCTAGGCCCCCTTCAGCGGACAGGGACACCGGGGAGCTGTTTTTT. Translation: CARPPSADRDTGELFF.